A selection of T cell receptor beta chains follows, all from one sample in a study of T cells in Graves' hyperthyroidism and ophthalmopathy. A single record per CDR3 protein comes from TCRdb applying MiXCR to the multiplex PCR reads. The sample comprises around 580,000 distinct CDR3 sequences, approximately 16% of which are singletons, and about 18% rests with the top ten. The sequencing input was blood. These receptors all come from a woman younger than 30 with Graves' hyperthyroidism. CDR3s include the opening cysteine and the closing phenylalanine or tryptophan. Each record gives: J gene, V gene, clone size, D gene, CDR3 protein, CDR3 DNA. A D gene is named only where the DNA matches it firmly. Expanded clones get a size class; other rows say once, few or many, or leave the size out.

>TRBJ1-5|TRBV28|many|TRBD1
CASSFWDRDNQPQHF
TGTGCCAGCAGTTTCTGGGACAGGGACAATCAGCCCCAGCATTTT
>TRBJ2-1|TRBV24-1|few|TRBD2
CATSGGRGLPNEQFF
TGTGCCACCAGTGGTGGGCGGGGGTTGCCCAATGAGCAGTTCTTC
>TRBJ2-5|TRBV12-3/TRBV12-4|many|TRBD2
CASRETSGETQYF
TGTGCCAGCAGGGAGACTAGCGGAGAGACCCAGTACTTC
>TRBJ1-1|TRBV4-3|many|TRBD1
CASSQNRGRNTEAFF
TGCGCCAGCAGCCAGAACAGGGGGCGGAACACTGAAGCTTTCTTT
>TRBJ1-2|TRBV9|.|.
CASSVAGGTNYGYTF
TGTGCCAGCAGCGTAGCGGGGGGCACTAACTATGGCTACACCTTC
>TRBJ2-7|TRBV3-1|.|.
CASSQDLGRVEQYF
TGTGCCAGCAGCCAAGATTTGGGCAGGGTCGAGCAGTACTTC
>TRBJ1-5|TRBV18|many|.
CASSPPGNQPQHF
TGTGCCAGCTCACCACCGGGGAATCAGCCCCAGCATTTT
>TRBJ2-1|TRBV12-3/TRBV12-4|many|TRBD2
CASRRGGGEYNEQFF
TGTGCCAGCAGGCGCGGGGGGGGAGAGTACAATGAGCAGTTCTTC
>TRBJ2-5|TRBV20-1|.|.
CSARVSWTQYF
TGCAGTGCTAGAGTTTCTTGGACCCAGTACTTC
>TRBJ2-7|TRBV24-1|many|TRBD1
CATSDVGQGGNYEQYF
TGTGCCACCAGTGACGTTGGACAGGGGGGGAACTACGAGCAGTACTTC
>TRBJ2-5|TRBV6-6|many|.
CASSYPGRGTQYF
TGTGCCAGCAGTTACCCGGGACGGGGGACCCAGTACTTC
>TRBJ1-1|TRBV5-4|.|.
CASSSQDQNTEAFF
TGTGCCAGCAGCTCACAGGACCAGAACACTGAAGCTTTCTTT
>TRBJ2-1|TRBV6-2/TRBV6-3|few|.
CASSYRSTTYNEQFF
TGCGCCAGCAGTTACCGGTCCACAACCTACAATGAGCAGTTCTTC
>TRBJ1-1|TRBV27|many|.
CASSPGGPGQAFF
TGTGCCAGCAGTCCGGGAGGGCCGGGCCAAGCTTTCTTT
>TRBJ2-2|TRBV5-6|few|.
CASSGTRGANGELFF
TGTGCCAGCAGCGGGACCAGGGGGGCGAACGGGGAGCTGTTTTTT
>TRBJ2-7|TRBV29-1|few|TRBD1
CSVATGVYEQYF
TGCAGCGTCGCAACAGGGGTCTACGAGCAGTACTTC
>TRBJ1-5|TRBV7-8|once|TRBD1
CASSPMRQGANQPQHF
TGTGCCAGCAGCCCGATGCGACAGGGGGCTAATCAGCCCCAGCATTTT
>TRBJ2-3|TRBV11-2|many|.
CASSLDRPDTQYF
TGTGCCAGCAGCTTAGATCGGCCAGATACGCAGTATTTT
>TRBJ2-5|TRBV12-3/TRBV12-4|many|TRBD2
CASRLAGTETQYF
TGTGCCAGCAGACTAGCGGGAACAGAGACCCAGTACTTC
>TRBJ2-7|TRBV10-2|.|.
CASSDPGPVAYEQYF
TGCGCCAGCAGTGACCCCGGGCCCGTTGCCTACGAGCAGTACTTC
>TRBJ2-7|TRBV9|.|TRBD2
CASSVGASGSYEQYF
TGTGCCAGCAGCGTAGGGGCTAGCGGGAGTTACGAGCAGTACTTC
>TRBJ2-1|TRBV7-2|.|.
CASSLSFGTLNEQLF
TGTGCCAGCAGCTTAAGTTTCGGGACTTTGAATGAGCAGCTCTTC
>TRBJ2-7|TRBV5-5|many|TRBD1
CASSWGTAYEQYF
TGTGCCAGCAGCTGGGGGACAGCCTACGAGCAGTACTTC
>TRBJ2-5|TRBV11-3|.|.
CASSPALGETQYF
TGTGCCAGCAGCCCCGCGCTAGGGGAGACCCAGTACTTC
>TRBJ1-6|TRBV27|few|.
CASSSRNSYNSPLHF
TGTGCCAGCAGTTCTCGTAACTCCTATAATTCACCCCTCCACTTT
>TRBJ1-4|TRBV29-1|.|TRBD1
CSVGGQGNEKLFF
TGCAGCGTTGGGGGACAGGGTAACGAAAAACTGTTTTTT
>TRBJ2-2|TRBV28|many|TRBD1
CASSPIGTGGNTGELFF
TGTGCCAGCAGTCCAATCGGGACAGGGGGCAACACCGGGGAGCTGTTTTTT
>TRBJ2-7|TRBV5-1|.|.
CASSLSAGAGEQYF
TGCGCCAGCAGCTTGTCAGCCGGGGCGGGCGAGCAGTACTTC
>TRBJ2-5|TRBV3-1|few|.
CASSHYVGDWYQETQYF
TGTGCCAGCAGCCATTATGTGGGAGACTGGTACCAAGAGACCCAGTACTTC
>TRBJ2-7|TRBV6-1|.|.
CASIGIKLTAPSYEQYF
TGTGCCAGCATAGGAATTAAGTTGACAGCTCCCTCCTACGAGCAGTACTTC
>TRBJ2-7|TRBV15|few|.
CATSASRGYEQYF
TGTGCCACCAGCGCATCAAGAGGCTACGAGCAGTACTTC
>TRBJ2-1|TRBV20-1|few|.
CSARDSRPSSYNEQFF
TGCAGTGCCAGGGACTCTCGCCCGAGCTCCTACAATGAGCAGTTCTTC
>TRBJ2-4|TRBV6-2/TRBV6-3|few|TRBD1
CASRPGQGAGFSKNIQYF
TGTGCCAGCAGACCGGGACAGGGGGCTGGATTTTCCAAAAACATTCAGTACTTC
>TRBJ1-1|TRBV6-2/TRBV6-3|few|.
CASSYLRERGRTEAFF
TGTGCCAGCAGTTACCTTCGCGAGAGGGGTAGGACTGAAGCTTTCTTT
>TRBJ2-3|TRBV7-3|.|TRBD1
CASSLTGTGITDTQYF
TGTGCCAGCAGCCTTACCGGGACAGGGATCACAGATACGCAGTATTTT
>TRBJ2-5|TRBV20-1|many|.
CSASGETAYQETQYF
TGCAGTGCTAGCGGAGAGACAGCGTACCAAGAGACCCAGTACTTC
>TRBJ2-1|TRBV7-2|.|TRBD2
CASSLGVRGGLNEQFF
TGTGCCAGCAGCTTAGGGGTCCGGGGGGGCCTTAATGAGCAGTTCTTC
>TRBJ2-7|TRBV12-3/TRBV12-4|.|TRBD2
CASSRFSGNAGEQYF
TGTGCCAGCAGTAGATTTAGCGGGAACGCAGGGGAGCAGTACTTC
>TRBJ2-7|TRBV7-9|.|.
CASSPTNAGLGEQYF
TGTGCCAGCAGCCCTACAAACGCGGGACTCGGCGAGCAGTACTTC
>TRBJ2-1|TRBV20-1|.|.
CSARPPSSYNEQFF
TGCAGTGCTAGACCCCCGAGCTCCTACAATGAGCAGTTCTTC
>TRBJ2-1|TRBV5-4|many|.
CASSPPGGTGRYNEQFF
TGTGCCAGCAGCCCACCGGGGGGGACAGGGCGATACAATGAGCAGTTCTTC
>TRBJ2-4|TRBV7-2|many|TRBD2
CASSLAAASGGQNIQYF
TGTGCCAGCAGCTTAGCGGCGGCTAGCGGGGGCCAAAACATTCAGTACTTC
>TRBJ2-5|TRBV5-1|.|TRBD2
CASSLVAGVVQTQYF
TGCGCCAGCAGCTTGGTAGCGGGGGTTGTGCAGACCCAGTACTTC
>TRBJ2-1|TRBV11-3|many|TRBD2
CASSPFERGGYNEQFF
TGTGCCAGCAGCCCTTTCGAGCGGGGGGGCTACAATGAGCAGTTCTTC
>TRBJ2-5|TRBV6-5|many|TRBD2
CAIRPGTVGLAGGETQYF
TGTGCCATTAGACCCGGGACGGTTGGACTAGCGGGAGGAGAGACCCAGTACTTC
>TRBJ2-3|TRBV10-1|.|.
CASSGNVQGVQPDTQYF
TGCGCCAGCAGTGGAAACGTACAGGGAGTTCAGCCAGATACGCAGTATTTT
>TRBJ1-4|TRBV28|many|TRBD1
CASSRGTVFNEKLFF
TGTGCCAGCAGTCGCGGGACAGTCTTTAATGAAAAACTGTTTTTT
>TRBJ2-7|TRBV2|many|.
CAGKAASRYEQYF
TGTGCCGGAAAAGCGGCTTCACGGTACGAGCAGTACTTC
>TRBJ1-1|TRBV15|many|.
CATSRQGAEAFF
TGTGCCACCAGCAGACAGGGAGCTGAAGCTTTCTTT
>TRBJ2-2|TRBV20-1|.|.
CSARAEPGEDTGELFF
TGCAGTGCTAGAGCAGAGCCAGGGGAAGACACCGGGGAGCTGTTTTTT
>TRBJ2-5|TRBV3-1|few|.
CASSQRSAGSSETPYF
TGTGCCAGCAGCCAACGATCGGCGGGTTCTTCAGAGACCCCGTACTTC
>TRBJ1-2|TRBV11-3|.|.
CASSPRARPAQYGYTF
TGTGCCAGCAGCCCTAGGGCCCGTCCTGCCCAGTATGGCTACACCTTC
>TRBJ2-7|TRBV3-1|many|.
CASSQEGYSYEQYF
TGTGCCAGCAGCCAAGAGGGTTACTCCTACGAGCAGTACTTC
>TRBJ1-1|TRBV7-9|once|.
CASSWLVEAFF
TGTGCCAGCAGCTGGCTCGTGGAAGCTTTCTTT
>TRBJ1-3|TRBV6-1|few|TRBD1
CASTRGTGRGNTIYF
TGTGCCAGCACCCGAGGGACAGGACGAGGAAACACCATATATTTT
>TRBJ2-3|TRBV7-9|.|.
CASSPRDGLSTDTQYF
TGTGCCAGCAGCCCCCGGGATGGTCTGTCCACAGATACGCAGTATTTT
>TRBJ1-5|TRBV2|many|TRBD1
CASRGQGGYQPQHF
TGTGCCAGCAGGGGACAGGGTGGTTATCAGCCCCAGCATTTT
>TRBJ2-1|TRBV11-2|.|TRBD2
CASRLTSGYNEQFF
TGTGCCAGCAGGCTGACTAGCGGGTACAATGAGCAGTTCTTC
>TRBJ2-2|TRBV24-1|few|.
CATSDPGAPGELFF
TGTGCCACCAGTGACCCCGGGGCACCCGGGGAGCTGTTTTTT
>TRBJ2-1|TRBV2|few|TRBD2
CASRTGLAGAYEQFF
TGTGCCAGCAGGACAGGACTAGCGGGAGCGTATGAGCAGTTCTTC